A selection of T cell receptor beta chains follows, all from one sample in a study of blood T cell repertoires in COVID-19. Assay used: immunoSEQ multiplex PCR; TCRdb lists only in-frame clones, some missing. The sample lists 150,000 or so clones, more than 65% occurring once. Material: PBMCs or T cells enriched from blood (not recorded which). The source of these receptors is a man aged 55 to 70 who had recovered from COVID-19. Each CDR3 is given with its conserved first and last residue. The order of the fields is V gene, J gene, clone size, D gene, CDR3 protein, CDR3 DNA. D genes are given only for firm matches. The listing skips clone size in some rows; elsewhere it reads once, few, many or a size class.

TRBV29-1	TRBJ2-1	once	-	CSVGRGHDNEQFF	TGCAGCGTTGGCAGGGGCCACGACAATGAGCAGTTCTTC
TRBV19	TRBJ2-3	-	TRBD1	CASTSRGGRATDTQYF	TGTGCCAGTACTTCCCGAGGGGGCAGGGCAACAGATACGCAGTATTTT
TRBV30	TRBJ1-3	-	-	CAWSEERGSYSGNTIYF	TGTGCCTGGAGCGAAGAACGAGGATCGTACTCTGGAAACACCATATATTTT
TRBV2	TRBJ2-7	-	-	CASSAEANYEQYF	TGTGCCAGCAGTGCGGAGGCCAACTACGAGCAGTACTTC
TRBV19	TRBJ2-1	-	TRBD2	CASSILAGHNEQFF	TGTGCCAGTAGCATACTAGCGGGGCACAATGAGCAGTTCTTC
TRBV7-3	TRBJ2-1	-	-	CASRQGENYNEQFF	TGTGCCAGCAGACAAGGGGAAAACTACAATGAGCAGTTCTTC
TRBV29-1	TRBJ1-2	-	TRBD1	CSVEGTGGDLDGYTF	TGCAGCGTTGAAGGGACAGGGGGCGATCTGGATGGCTACACCTTC
TRBV3-1/TRBV3-2	TRBJ1-5	-	-	CASSQDATAQPQHF	TGTGCCAGCAGCCAAGATGCGACAGCGCAGCCCCAGCATTTT
TRBV19	TRBJ2-2	once	TRBD1	CASSIGTGVPGELFF	TGTGCCAGTAGTATTGGGACAGGGGTACCCGGGGAGCTGTTTTTT
TRBV11-2	TRBJ1-4	-	TRBD1	CASSLGQGGEKLFF	TGTGCCAGCAGCTTAGGACAGGGGGGTGAAAAACTGTTTTTT
TRBV4-1	TRBJ1-2	few	TRBD1	CASSQPWTGGRNYGYTF	TGCGCCAGCAGCCAGCCTTGGACAGGGGGAAGGAACTATGGCTACACCTTC
TRBV10-3	TRBJ2-5	-	TRBD2	CAISGRFNTGTSKETQYF	TGTGCCATCAGTGGCCGATTTAATACCGGGACTAGCAAAGAGACCCAGTACTTC
TRBV7-3	TRBJ2-5	few	-	CASNMAVGETQYF	TGTGCCAGCAATATGGCAGTTGGAGAGACCCAGTACTTC
TRBV28	TRBJ2-7	-	-	CASSTLRRRPLSYEQYF	TGTGCCAGCAGCACACTCAGAAGGCGGCCCTTGTCCTACGAGCAGTACTTC
TRBV6-6	TRBJ2-3	-	TRBD2	CASSPYGLAGAGRDTQYF	TGTGCCAGCAGTCCCTATGGACTAGCGGGGGCCGGGAGAGATACGCAGTATTTT
TRBV5-1	TRBJ2-2	-	TRBD1	CASSEGQHTGELFF	TGCGCCAGCAGCGAGGGACAGCACACCGGGGAGCTGTTTTTT
TRBV7-6	TRBJ2-2	-	-	CASSFTGRRTGELFF	TGTGCCAGCAGCTTTACAGGGCGTCGCACCGGGGAGCTGTTTTTT
TRBV12-3/TRBV12-4	TRBJ2-4	-	TRBD1	CASSSRTGTIQYF	TGTGCCAGCAGTTCCAGGACAGGGACCATTCAGTACTTC
TRBV2	TRBJ1-3	-	-	CASILHGQISGNTIYF	TGTGCCAGCATTTTACACGGACAGATCTCTGGAAACACCATATATTTT
TRBV15	TRBJ2-1	-	TRBD2	CATSRELAGDINEQFF	TGTGCCACCAGCAGAGAACTAGCGGGAGATATCAATGAGCAGTTCTTC
TRBV30	TRBJ2-7	-	TRBD1	CAWKINSGTGLYEQYF	TGTGCCTGGAAAATAAACTCCGGGACAGGGTTATACGAGCAGTACTTC
TRBV7-6	TRBJ2-1	once	-	CASSLGAGGVEQFF	TGTGCCAGCAGCTTAGGGGCAGGAGGGGTTGAGCAGTTCTTC
TRBV28	TRBJ1-5	-	TRBD1	CASKQGVSNQPQHF	TGTGCCAGCAAACAGGGGGTAAGCAATCAGCCCCAGCATTTT
TRBV5-1	TRBJ2-7	-	TRBD1	CASRPDRGPYEQYF	TGCGCCAGCAGACCCGACAGGGGACCCTACGAGCAGTACTTC
TRBV4-1	TRBJ2-3	-	-	CASSQYQEIHTQYF	TGCGCCAGCAGCCAATACCAGGAAATACATACGCAGTATTTT
TRBV7-3	TRBJ2-1	-	TRBD2	CASSLTSGLNEQFF	TGTGCCAGCAGCTTGACTAGCGGGTTAAATGAGCAGTTCTTC
TRBV20-1	TRBJ2-3	-	-	CSPRDTQYF	TGCAGCCCCAGAGATACGCAGTATTTT
TRBV7-2	TRBJ2-5	-	-	CASSFMPGTWSETQYF	TGTGCCAGCAGCTTTATGCCCGGGACTTGGTCTGAGACCCAGTACTTC
TRBV30	TRBJ1-2	-	-	CAWSVWALDYGYTF	TGTGCCTGGAGTGTTTGGGCCTTAGACTATGGCTACACCTTC
TRBV5-1	TRBJ2-7	-	-	CASSLLSAENEQYF	TGCGCCAGCAGCCTTCTATCTGCCGAGAACGAGCAGTACTTC
TRBV12-5	TRBJ1-3	once	-	CASGPLTAGNTIYF	TGTGCTAGTGGTCCACTCACGGCTGGAAACACCATATATTTT
TRBV30	TRBJ2-5	-	-	CAWSGISAEKTQYF	TGTGCCTGGAGTGGGATTAGCGCAGAAAAGACCCAGTACTTC
TRBV11-2	TRBJ2-1	-	TRBD2	CASSLAGGPSVNEQFF	TGTGCCAGCAGCTTGGCGGGAGGGCCTTCTGTCAATGAGCAGTTCTTC
TRBV2	TRBJ2-3	-	-	CASSEGPHTDTQYF	TGTGCCAGCAGTGAAGGGCCCCACACAGATACGCAGTATTTT
TRBV11-2	TRBJ2-7	-	TRBD2	CASSPPSLAGAGGFF	TGTGCCAGCAGCCCTCCCTCACTAGCGGGAGCGGGAGGTTTCTTC
TRBV4-1	TRBJ2-1	-	TRBD1	CASSGTGVYNEQFF	TGCGCCAGCAGCGGGACAGGGGTTTACAATGAGCAGTTCTTC
TRBV18	TRBJ1-1	-	-	CASSPLGGPAFF	TGTGCCAGCTCTCCACTGGGGGGTCCGGCTTTCTTT
TRBV11-2	TRBJ1-5	-	-	CASSLYGGLDQPQHF	TGTGCCAGCAGCTTATACGGGGGGCTTGATCAGCCCCAGCATTTT
TRBV29-1	TRBJ2-1	-	TRBD2	CSADSGGSSYNEQFF	TGCAGCGCAGATAGCGGGGGAAGCTCCTACAATGAGCAGTTCTTC
TRBV19	TRBJ2-7	-	-	CATSDTGPNGEQYF	TGTGCCACCTCTGATACAGGCCCCAACGGGGAGCAGTACTTC
TRBV9	TRBJ2-7	once	-	CASSVGGGLSSYEQYF	TGTGCCAGCAGCGTGGGCGGGGGCCTAAGCTCCTACGAGCAGTACTTC
TRBV3-1/TRBV3-2	TRBJ2-5	-	-	CASSQILVATQYF	TGTGCCAGCAGCCAAATCTTGGTGGCAACCCAGTACTTC
TRBV30	TRBJ1-6	-	TRBD1	CAWSVNTGAPSVSPLHF	TGTGCCTGGAGTGTAAATACAGGGGCCCCTTCAGTTTCACCCCTCCACTTT
TRBV5-5	TRBJ1-2	-	TRBD1	CASSPDRARDGYTF	TGTGCCAGCAGCCCAGACAGGGCCAGGGATGGCTACACCTTC
TRBV5-5	TRBJ1-5	-	TRBD1	CASSHGTGGLQPQHF	TGTGCCAGCAGCCACGGGACAGGGGGCCTTCAGCCCCAGCATTTT
TRBV12-3/TRBV12-4	TRBJ1-4	once	-	CASSFREKLFF	TGTGCCAGCAGTTTCAGGGAAAAACTGTTTTTT
TRBV18	TRBJ1-1	-	-	CASSSQGRGNTEAFF	TGTGCCAGCTCATCCCAAGGCAGGGGTAACACTGAAGCTTTCTTT
TRBV19	TRBJ2-1	few	TRBD1	CASSIGAGGYNEQFF	TGTGCCAGTAGTATAGGCGCAGGGGGCTACAATGAGCAGTTCTTC
TRBV4-2	TRBJ1-2	-	TRBD1	CASSQQGDSYGYTF	TGTGCCAGCAGCCAACAGGGGGACAGCTATGGCTACACCTTC
TRBV7-2	TRBJ2-7	-	TRBD2	CASSLYSGRTYEQYF	TGTGCCAGCAGCTTATACAGCGGGAGAACCTACGAGCAGTACTTC
TRBV5-1	TRBJ1-3	-	-	CASSLGAASGNTIYF	TGCGCCAGCAGCTTGGGGGCAGCCTCTGGAAACACCATATATTTT
TRBV4-2	TRBJ2-1	-	TRBD1	CASKDGTGMGNEQFF	TGTGCCAGCAAGGACGGGACAGGGATGGGCAATGAGCAGTTCTTC
TRBV10-3	TRBJ2-5	once	TRBD1	CAISDPGQASETQYF	TGTGCCATCAGTGATCCGGGACAGGCTAGTGAGACCCAGTACTTC
TRBV30	TRBJ1-6	-	-	CAWSSDSYNSPLHF	TGTGCCTGGAGCTCGGACAGCTATAATTCACCCCTCCACTTT